A selection of T cell receptor beta chains follows, all from one sample in a study of radiation and T cells in renal cell carcinoma. The method was immunoSEQ multiplex PCR; TCRdb's version includes in-frame clones alone and lacks a portion of them. The table records about 20,000 clones, less than 65% of them present only once. The sample consisted of tumor tissue, taken from a patient whose treatment included radiotherapy and nephrectomy. The receptors stem from a woman in her 70s with renal cell carcinoma. Both conserved end residues are part of each CDR3.

TRBV7-2 CASSELGWTSSNEQFF
TRBV29-1 CSTVGLAEAFF
TRBV6-4 CASSDSPSRGAGDTQYF
TRBV5-1 CASSLTAGANVLTF
TRBV4-3 CASSQLQGSSGELFF
TRBV30 CAWRQGASYNSPLHF
TRBV9 CASSVAPGTNTGELFF
TRBV29-1 CTTKSGYNEQFF
TRBV14 CASSQVNRVGYTF
TRBV2 CASSEYHRPGANVLTF
TRBV9 CASSVGSQSSYEQYF
TRBV7-7 CASSLGQGDFSTDTQYF
TRBV27 CASRPPGQGNTEAFF
TRBV28 CASSPDIYEQYF
TRBV6-5 CASSSAGSTDTQYF
TRBV19 CASQGAGRAPYYGYTF
TRBV6-5 CASRRTGGENTEAFF
TRBV29-1 CSGGGEETQYF
TRBV13 CASSSDRDGLGSEQYF
TRBV18 CASSPTDGGLYGYTF
TRBV19 CASSKGALYNEQFF
TRBV10-2 CASSATGGETQYF
TRBV28 CASSTPLRGRGYTF
TRBV7-8 CASSLAGRTNHPMAYTF
TRBV5-4 CASRRALNTEAFF
TRBV7-2 CASSLKTGTQPQHF
TRBV4-3 CASSQEVWARTGELFF
TRBV25-1 CASSLSQGTGELFF
TRBV9 CASSPFRDRGGYTF
TRBV10-3 CASGLGSYEQYF
TRBV11-2 CASSFSRGENTIYF
TRBV14 CASSFLLRINIYSNQPQHF
TRBV19 CASSTGTGVVNEQFF
TRBV6-4 CASSQGNSNQPQHF
TRBV10-3 CAISEIGELFF
TRBV6-1 CASSEPGGGGSPLHF
TRBV19 CASSAQGLEGYEQYF